This note documents a single T cell receptor (beta chain) sequence. The antigen is undetermined. CDR1 is SGHTA, CDR2 FQGNSA, per germline. The CDR3 is 10 amino acids. V was trimmed by 5 bases and J by 13 bases, leaving 9 bases between them. Primers included in the PCR were 60 Vbeta and 13 Jbeta primers. Generated by immunoSEQ multiplex PCR, the TCRdb table keeps only in-frame clones and is missing some. This sample has more than 150,000 clones, with roughly 80% found just once. The sample comes from a study of cytomegalovirus exposure and HLA in healthy donors. Study overall: Among roughly 190 million T cells, an earlier analysis found roughly 100 million unique TCR beta sequences.

Study-level findings and limits: Specific recognition of CMV antigens was confirmed in vitro for a few chains (all CMV-associated). Researchers counted 180 or so TCR beta chains as cytomegalovirus-associated.

Whereas donors were nominally healthy upon sampling, unrecorded immune exposures were probable. V usage is TRBV7-2 and J usage is TRBJ2-1, with D possibly matching TRBD1 (6 bases). The sequenced material came from PBMCs. This TCR was sampled from a woman between 35 and 50 years old in good health and CMV-seropositive. The CDR3 protein is CASSRTAQFF. CDR3 nucleotide sequence: TGTGCCAGCAGCCGGACAGCTCAGTTCTTC. Together with reference TRBV7-2 and TRBJ2-1, the CDR3 gives the full variable domain: GAGVSQSPSNKVTEKGKDVELRCDPISGHTALYWYRQSLGQGLEFLIYFQGNSAPDKSGLPSDRFSAERTGGSVSTLTIQRTQQEDSAVYLCASSRTAQFFGPGTRLTVL.